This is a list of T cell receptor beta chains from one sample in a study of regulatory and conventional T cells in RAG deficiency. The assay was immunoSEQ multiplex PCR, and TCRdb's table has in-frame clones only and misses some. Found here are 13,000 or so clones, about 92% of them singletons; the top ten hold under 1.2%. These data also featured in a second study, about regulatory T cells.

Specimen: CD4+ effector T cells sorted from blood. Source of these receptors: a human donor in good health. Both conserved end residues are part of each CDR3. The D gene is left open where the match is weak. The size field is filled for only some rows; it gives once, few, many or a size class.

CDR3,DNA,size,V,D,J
CASSNSRRANYGYTF,TGTGCCAGTAGTAATTCCAGGAGAGCTAACTATGGCTACACCTTC,-,TRBV19,-,TRBJ1-2
CASRPQGYQPQHF,TGTGCCAGCAGACCACAGGGGTACCAGCCCCAGCATTTT,-,TRBV6-5,TRBD1,TRBJ1-5
CASRLPGQGSYEQYF,TGTGCCAGCAGACTCCCGGGACAGGGGTCCTACGAGCAGTACTTC,-,TRBV6-1,TRBD1,TRBJ2-7
CASSSAGGKDEQYF,TGTGCCAGCAGCTCAGCAGGGGGCAAGGACGAGCAGTACTTC,-,TRBV7-9,TRBD1,TRBJ2-7
CASSLAGGGNEQFF,TGCGCCAGCAGCCTAGCGGGGGGCGGCAATGAGCAGTTCTTC,-,TRBV5-1,TRBD2,TRBJ2-1
CASSVNRDEQYF,TGTGCCAGCAGTGTAAACAGGGACGAGCAGTACTTC,once,TRBV6-5,-,TRBJ2-7
CARSLGSRPGELFF,TGTGCCAGAAGCTTAGGTTCCAGACCCGGGGAGCTGTTTTTT,-,TRBV7-5,-,TRBJ2-2
CASSHTGEKETQYF,TGTGCCAGCAGCCATACGGGGGAAAAAGAGACCCAGTACTTC,-,TRBV7-2,-,TRBJ2-5
CASSSRGPDTQYF,TGTGCCAGCAGCTCCAGGGGTCCAGATACGCAGTATTTT,-,TRBV7-9,-,TRBJ2-3
CASSQAGVQDWEKLFF,TGCGCCAGCAGCCAGGCAGGGGTGCAGGATTGGGAAAAACTGTTTTTT,-,TRBV4-1,-,TRBJ1-4
CASSPPKLTNTEAFF,TGTGCCAGCTCACCACCGAAGCTGACGAACACTGAAGCTTTCTTT,-,TRBV18,-,TRBJ1-1
CATSREVTGYEQYF,TGTGCCACCAGCAGAGAAGTAACAGGGTACGAGCAGTACTTC,-,TRBV15,-,TRBJ2-7
CASSGSIGSEAFF,TGTGCCAGTTCCGGCTCTATCGGGAGTGAAGCTTTCTTT,-,TRBV19,-,TRBJ1-1
CASRHLREGDTEAFF,TGTGCCAGCAGACACCTAAGGGAAGGGGACACTGAAGCTTTCTTT,-,TRBV7-9,-,TRBJ1-1
CASKKRDTLGGELFF,TGTGCCAGCAAAAAGCGGGATACACTGGGCGGGGAGCTGTTTTTT,-,TRBV6-1,TRBD2,TRBJ2-2
CASSPGNQPQHF,TGTGCCAGCTCACCCGGGAACCAGCCCCAGCATTTT,once,TRBV18,-,TRBJ1-5
CAWSATGLDGYTF,TGTGCCTGGAGCGCGACAGGGTTGGACGGCTACACCTTC,-,TRBV30,TRBD1,TRBJ1-2
CASSSGRGFEQYF,TGTGCCAGCAGCTCCGGCCGGGGATTCGAGCAGTACTTC,-,TRBV7-9,-,TRBJ2-7
CASSLTGLNTEAFF,TGCGCCAGCAGCCTGACAGGGCTGAACACTGAAGCTTTCTTT,-,TRBV4-1,TRBD1,TRBJ1-1
CASSPVTNTEAFF,TGTGCCAGCTCACCAGTCACAAACACTGAAGCTTTCTTT,-,TRBV18,-,TRBJ1-1
CASEPGDRSGKLFF,TGTGCCAGTGAACCGGGGGATCGGTCGGGAAAACTGTTTTTT,-,TRBV19,-,TRBJ1-4
CASSLTNTGELFF,TGTGCCAGCAGCCTTACCAACACCGGGGAGCTGTTTTTT,-,TRBV7-9,-,TRBJ2-2
CASSTRGGQGAYEQYF,TGTGCCAGCAGCACCCGTGGGGGACAGGGGGCGTACGAGCAGTACTTC,-,TRBV7-2,TRBD1,TRBJ2-7
CAWRGSGQGYEQYF,TGTGCCTGGAGAGGATCCGGACAGGGATACGAGCAGTACTTC,-,TRBV30,TRBD1,TRBJ2-7
CASSLVSEVGYTF,TGTGCCAGCAGCTTGGTTTCCGAGGTCGGCTACACCTTC,-,TRBV5-6,-,TRBJ1-2
CATSRGGQEYEQYF,TGTGCCACCAGCAGAGGAGGACAAGAGTACGAGCAGTACTTC,-,TRBV15,-,TRBJ2-7
CASSMGLVQETQYF,TGTGCCAGCAGTATGGGACTAGTCCAAGAGACCCAGTACTTC,-,TRBV6-5,TRBD2,TRBJ2-5
CASTRSGGYNEQFF,TGTGCCAGCACTCGAAGCGGGGGCTACAATGAGCAGTTCTTC,-,TRBV2,TRBD2,TRBJ2-1
CASSHRTPTGELFF,TGTGCCAGCAGTCATCGTACCCCCACCGGGGAGCTGTTTTTT,-,TRBV5-6,-,TRBJ2-2
CASSLGGYSNQPQHF,TGTGCCAGCAGCTTAGGCGGGTATAGCAATCAGCCCCAGCATTTT,few,TRBV7-9,-,TRBJ1-5
CASSREGAGNSPLHF,TGTGCCAGCAGCCGAGAGGGGGCCGGGAACTCACCCCTCCACTTT,-,TRBV9,TRBD1,TRBJ1-6
CASSQVIKETQYF,TGCGCCAGCAGCCAAGTTATCAAAGAGACCCAGTACTTC,-,TRBV4-1,-,TRBJ2-5
CASSQISPAGLAVYEQYF,TGTGCCAGCAGCCAAATTTCTCCCGCGGGACTAGCGGTTTACGAGCAGTACTTC,-,TRBV4-2,TRBD2,TRBJ2-7
CASLWDRVYNEQFF,TGTGCCAGCTTGTGGGACAGGGTGTACAATGAGCAGTTCTTC,-,TRBV6-5,TRBD1,TRBJ2-1
CASSPGLAVQETQYF,TGTGCCAGCAGCCCCGGACTAGCGGTCCAAGAGACCCAGTACTTC,-,TRBV5-6,TRBD2,TRBJ2-5
CASSHQKGGPYEQYF,TGTGCCAGCAGCCACCAGAAGGGGGGCCCCTACGAGCAGTACTTC,-,TRBV6-5,-,TRBJ2-7
CASSLRGIYGYTF,TGTGCCAGCAGTTTAAGAGGTATCTATGGCTACACCTTC,-,TRBV27,-,TRBJ1-2
CASSSGTGIYNEQFF,TGTGCCAGTAGTAGTGGGACAGGGATATACAATGAGCAGTTCTTC,-,TRBV19,TRBD1,TRBJ2-1
CASSLESSPYEQYF,TGCGCCAGCAGCTTGGAATCGAGCCCCTACGAGCAGTACTTC,-,TRBV5-1,-,TRBJ2-7
CASSSGQGGNTIYF,TGTGCCAGCAGCTCCGGACAGGGGGGAAACACCATATATTTT,-,TRBV5-4,TRBD1,TRBJ1-3
CASRLGLAGKYNEQFF,TGCGCCAGCAGGTTGGGACTAGCGGGGAAATACAATGAGCAGTTCTTC,once,TRBV5-1,TRBD2,TRBJ2-1
CASSLGPEAFF,TGTGCCAGCAGCTTAGGACCTGAAGCTTTCTTT,-,TRBV11-2,-,TRBJ1-1